This TCR beta chain appears in the sequencing data of a study of blood T cell repertoires in COVID-19. The overall study: PBMCs, B-cell-depleted T cells, or T cells provided the cDNA or gDNA that made up the material.

Participants came from 20 to 25 US areas, aged roughly 18 to 89 years. Before being deemed recovered, Cohort 3 donors had two negative PCRs, clearance, or symptom resolution. In the authors' methods: Reference gene primer amplification in the assay estimated nucleated cell counts. TCRdb's table, derived via immunoSEQ multiplex PCR, lists solely in-frame clones and lacks some. V and J calls and clone size come straight from that table; D and trimming were deduced from the DNA. Found here are 300,000 to 350,000 clones, 80% to 90% of them singletons; the top ten hold 5%. With 6 bases removed from V and 0 bases from J, the gap between germline ends came to 12 bases. The germline gives CDR1 MDHEN, CDR2 SYDVKM. The CDR3 loop spans 14 amino acids.

What was sequenced was PBMCs or T cells enriched from blood (not recorded which). The receptor was derived from a man younger than 40 who had recovered from COVID-19. The rearrangement joins TRBV28 to TRBJ2-7; D is possibly TRBD1 (6 bases). CDR3 nucleotide sequence: TGTGCCAGCAGCAGCCGGGACAACTCCTACGAGCAGTACTTC. Its translation is CASSSRDNSYEQYF. Combining the CDR3 with reference TRBV28 and TRBJ2-7 gives the whole variable domain DVKVTQSSRYLVKRTGEKVFLECVQDMDHENMFWYRQDPGLGLRLIYFSYDVKMKEKGDIPEGYSVSREKKERFSLILESASTNQTSMYLCASSSRDNSYEQYFGPGTRLTVT.